The 15 T cell receptor beta chains below come from one sample, sequenced in a study of CD8 T cells in ankylosing spondylitis. Regarding the study as a whole: A motif of 7 to 9 highly homologous TCR beta variants was seen as apparently characteristic of ankylosing spondylitis blood.

No antigen is known for these receptors. In TCRdb, the 5' RACE reads were re-called with MiXCR into one record per CDR3 protein. This table holds hundreds of thousands of distinct CDR3 sequences, roughly a quarter found once. Sample: blood, either unsorted or a sorted T cell fraction (not recorded which). These receptors originate from a male donor with ankylosing spondylitis.

A few counts support this clonotype. The genes are TRBV18 and TRBJ2-4; 7 bases fit TRBD2. CDR1 and CDR2 from the germline V gene are KGHSH and LQKENI. The CDR3 is made up of 15 amino acids. Trimming at V came to 4 bases and at J to 8 bases, leaving 11 bases not matched to a gene. The CDR3 DNA is TGTGCCAGCTCACTATCTAGCGGCTGGGTCGACATTCAGTACTTC. It encodes CASSLSSGWVDIQYF.

The chain links TRBV20-1 to TRBJ1-5, with D unclear. Germline V gene sequence: CDR1 DFQATT, CDR2 SNEGSKA (reference sequence). Trimming left V 3 bases short and J 3 bases short, with 9 bases between. There are 13 residues in the CDR3. The CDR3 reads CSARETPNQPQHF. For the CDR3, the DNA is TGCAGTGCTAGGGAGACACCCAATCAGCCCCAGCATTTT.

The chain is built from TRBV3-1 and TRBJ2-7; D gene unclear. This CDR3 has 14 amino acids. Germline CDR1 LGHDT, CDR2 YNNKEL (reference sequence). V lost 0 bases and J 2 bases, leaving 8 bases between the germline ends. The CDR3 DNA reads TGTGCCAGCAGCCAAGACAGGTTGACCTACGAGCAGTACTTC. Its protein is CASSQDRLTYEQYF.

V and J are TRBV15 and TRBJ1-1; no clear D gene. The CDR3 loop spans 15 amino acids. The ends were cut back, 0 bases at V and 6 bases at J, with 14 bases in the middle. Germline V gene sequence: CDR1 LNHNV, CDR2 YYDKDF (reference sequence). Here the CDR3 DNA reads TGTGCCACCAGCAGAGATCTTTTGGGGATGCCTGAAGCTTTCTTT. It encodes CATSRDLLGMPEAFF.

This clonotype occurred a few times. The CDR3 nucleotides read TGTGCCAGCCGATTTCAGGGTGAGACTGAAGCTTTCTTT. This gives the protein CASRFQGETEAFF. This chain connects TRBV7-8 to TRBJ1-1; weak D call: TRBD1 (5 bases). CDR1 is SGHVS, CDR2 FQNEAQ, per germline. The V and J ends lost 8 bases and 5 bases respectively, with 15 bases between them. This CDR3 is built from 13 residues.

This clonotype was counted a few times. This chain joins TRBV12-3 or TRBV12-4 and TRBJ2-1; D possibly matches TRBD1 or TRBD2 (5 bases each). The CDR3 length is 15 residues. V lost 3 bases and J 8 bases, leaving 17 bases between the germline ends. In nucleotides, the CDR3 is TGTGCCAGCAGTTTTTCGGGACCTGCAGAGGATGAGCAGTTCTTC. It yields the protein CASSFSGPAEDEQFF.

The J gene is TRBJ2-1, the V gene TRBV30, with no clear D. Deletions cut 5 bases from V and 5 bases from J, with 16 bases between. Germline CDR1 GTSNPN, CDR2 SVGIG (reference sequence). The CDR3 is made up of 14 amino acids. The DNA of the CDR3 is TGTGCCTGGTGCCCCGAAGAAGCGAACAATGAGCAGTTCTTC. Protein product: CAWCPEEANNEQFF.

The V and J genes are TRBV5-1 and TRBJ1-6; the D gene is possibly TRBD1 (5 bases). CDR3 length: 14 amino acids. Germline loops: CDR1 SGHRS, CDR2 YFSETQ. With 4 bases removed from V and 9 bases from J, the gap between germline ends came to 14 bases. CDR3: CASSGGQGASPLHF. DNA for the CDR3: TGCGCCAGCAGCGGAGGCCAGGGTGCTTCACCCCTCCACTTT.

The chain has TRBV2 and TRBJ1-1; no clear D. In germline, CDR1 is SNHLY, CDR2 FYNNEI. The CDR3 is 11 residues long. V dropped 5 bases and J dropped 11 bases, with 12 bases sitting between them. The CDR3 sequence is CASSYAWVAFF. CDR3 in DNA: TGTGCCAGCAGTTACGCGTGGGTTGCTTTCTTT.

In this sample, this clonotype turned up once. The gene calls are TRBV28 and TRBJ2-7; no clear D gene. V was pared by 6 bases and J by 3 bases, with 6 bases between. The CDR3 loop spans 11 amino acids. The germline CDR1 and CDR2 sequences are MDHEN and SYDVKM. The CDR3 reads CASRGVYEQYF. The DNA of the CDR3 is TGTGCCAGCAGAGGAGTCTACGAGCAGTACTTC.

The table lists this clonotype with a few counts. The J gene is TRBJ2-7, the V gene TRBV12-5; D might be TRBD1 (6 bases). Trimming left V 7 bases short and J 2 bases short, with 15 bases between. Germline V gives CDR1 LGHNT, CDR2 FRNRAP. The CDR3 has 14 residues. The CDR3 here is CASALTGQTYEQYF. The CDR3 nucleotides read TGTGCTAGTGCCCTGACAGGACAGACCTACGAGCAGTACTTC. The full variable domain, with the rest looked up from reference TRBV12-5 and TRBJ2-7, is DARVTQTPRHKVTEMGQEVTMRCQPILGHNTVFWYRQTMMQGLELLAYFRNRAPLDDSGMPKDRFSAEMPDATLATLKIQPSEPRDSAVYFCASALTGQTYEQYFGPGTRLTVT.

This clonotype was recorded a few times. The gene calls are TRBV7-2 and TRBJ2-3; D call uncertain. The V gene lost 6 bases and the J gene lost 1 base, with 17 bases spanning the gap. Germline V gene data show CDR1 as SGHTA and CDR2 as FQGNSA. The CDR3 is 16 amino acids. Written as DNA, the CDR3 is TGTGCCAGCAGGTCTCGGGTGTCGGCGGGCACAGATACGCAGTATTTT. This encodes CASRSRVSAGTDTQYF. Based on the CDR3 plus reference TRBV7-2 and TRBJ2-3, the full variable domain is GAGVSQSPSNKVTEKGKDVELRCDPISGHTALYWYRQSLGQGLEFLIYFQGNSAPDKSGLPSDRFSAERTGGSVSTLTIQRTQQEDSAVYLCASRSRVSAGTDTQYFGPGTRLTVL.

The chain employs TRBV15 and TRBJ2-7; 7 nucleotides agree with TRBD2. CDR1 and CDR2 from the germline V gene are LNHNV and YYDKDF (reference sequence). Trimming cost V 3 bases and J 0 bases; bases outside gene matches: 8. The CDR3 runs 16 residues. Here the CDR3 reads CATSRGSSGSSYEQYF. The CDR3 DNA sequence: TGTGCCACCAGCAGGGGGTCTAGCGGTAGCTCCTACGAGCAGTACTTC. The whole variable domain, remainder taken from reference TRBV15 and TRBJ2-7, is DAMVIQNPRYQVTQFGKPVTLSCSQTLNHNVMYWYQQKSSQAPKLLFHYYDKDFNNEADTPDNFQSRRPNTSFCFLDIRSPGLGDTAMYLCATSRGSSGSSYEQYFGPGTRLTVT.

The chain joins TRBV20-1 to TRBJ1-5, with 8 bases lining up with TRBD1. The germline V gene encodes CDR1 DFQATT and CDR2 SNEGSKA (reference sequence). The CDR3 covers 12 residues. Losses at the gene ends were 6 bases for V and 6 bases for J; bases not matched to a gene: 4. Here the CDR3 DNA reads TGCAGTGCCGCGGACAGGGCTCAGCCCCAGCATTTT. The encoded protein is CSAADRAQPQHF.

This sequence joins TRBV10-3 and TRBJ2-5; 10 bases align to TRBD2. The CDR3 loop spans 16 amino acids. Trimming cost V 5 bases and J 1 base; bases outside gene matches: 7. The V gene's germline CDR1 is ENHRY and CDR2 SYGVKD. DNA of the CDR3: TGTGCCATCAGTAAGGGGAGCGGGAGGGTCCAAGAGACCCAGTACTTC. This encodes CAISKGSGRVQETQYF.